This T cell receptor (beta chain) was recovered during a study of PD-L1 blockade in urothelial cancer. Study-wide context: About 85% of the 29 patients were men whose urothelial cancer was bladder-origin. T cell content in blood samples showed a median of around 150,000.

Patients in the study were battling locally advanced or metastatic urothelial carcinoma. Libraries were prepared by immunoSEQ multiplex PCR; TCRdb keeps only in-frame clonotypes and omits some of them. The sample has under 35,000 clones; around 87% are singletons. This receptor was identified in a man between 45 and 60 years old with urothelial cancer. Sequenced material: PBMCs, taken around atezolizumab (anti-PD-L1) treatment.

This chain's CDR3 is CASSVGGTFDEQYF. CDR3 nucleotide sequence: TGTGCCAGCAGCGTAGGCGGGACTTTCGACGAGCAGTACTTC. The rearrangement joins TRBV9 to TRBJ2-7; a weak D match, TRBD2 (6 bases). V was clipped by 0 bases and J by 5 bases, with 12 bases between them. CDR3 length equals 14 residues. The germline gives CDR1 SGDLS, CDR2 YYNGEE.